Shown below are 18 T cell receptor beta chains from a single sample sequenced in a study of T cells after yellow fever vaccination. Each CDR3 protein gets one entry after TCRdb re-called the 5' RACE reads with MiXCR. The data contain about 340,000 distinct CDR3 sequences, approximately 9% of them singletons. The source material was PBMCs, sampled on the day of the first yellow fever vaccination. Source of these receptors: a man aged 18 to 29 who received the YFV17D yellow fever vaccine.

This clonotype was recorded a few times. The chain links TRBV2 to TRBJ1-1; possible D gene TRBD1, 5 bases. The germline V gene has CDR1 SNHLY and CDR2 FYNNEI. V gave up 3 bases and J gave up 2 bases, with 10 bases separating them. This CDR3 is 14 amino acids long. The CDR3 bases are TGTGCCAGCAGTGACTGGCAGGGCAACACTGAAGCTTTCTTT. This gives the protein CASSDWQGNTEAFF.

The rearrangement joins TRBV12-3 or TRBV12-4 to TRBJ2-2; no clear D gene. The CDR3 has 15 residues. V dropped 3 bases and J dropped 7 bases, with 15 bases sitting between them. The CDR3 sequence: CASSFRPLGFGELFF. CDR3 in DNA: TGTGCCAGCAGTTTCCGGCCCCTGGGGTTCGGGGAGCTGTTTTTT.

J is TRBJ1-3 and V is TRBV4-1; D unclear. V lost 0 bases to trimming and J lost 9 bases, with 9 bases between them. Germline V lookup: CDR1 MGHRA, CDR2 YSYEKL. The CDR3 consists of 13 residues. Here the CDR3 reads CASSQEMESTIYF. The CDR3 bases are TGCGCCAGCAGCCAAGAAATGGAATCCACCATATATTTT.

This clonotype was counted between two and nine times. CDR3 DNA: TGTGCCAGCAGCTTGCAGGCCTACGAGCAGTACGTC. Its translation: CASSLQAYEQYV. The V gene is TRBV5-8, the J gene TRBJ2-7; D ambiguous. Germline CDR1 reads SGHTS; CDR2 reads YDEGEE. V was trimmed by 1 base and J by 2 bases, leaving 4 bases between them. There are 12 residues in the CDR3.

This clonotype was picked up one time. This could be a read error, since a much larger clone is one nucleotide away. The V gene is TRBV30, the J gene TRBJ2-7, with 12 bases identical to TRBD1. Germline assignment: CDR1 GTSNPN and CDR2 SVGIG (reference sequence). This CDR3 comprises 16 residues. The CDR3 protein is CARRKSWGQGAYEQYF. The DNA for the CDR3 is TGTGCCCGGAGAAAGAGCTGGGGACAGGGGGCTTACGAGCAGTACTTC. The entire variable domain, with the rest obtained from reference TRBV30 and TRBJ2-7, is as follows: SQTIHQWPATLVQPVGSPLSLECTVEGTSNPNLYWYRQAAGRGLQLLFYSVGIGQISSEVPQNLSASRPQDRQFILSSKKLLLSDSGFYLCARRKSWGQGAYEQYFGPGTRLTVT.

This clonotype appeared a few times. The chain uses TRBV12-3 or TRBV12-4 and TRBJ2-1; 7 bases fit TRBD1. V trimming: 6 bases; J trimming: 8 bases; junction bases outside the gene matches: 10. This CDR3 spans 14 amino acids. CDR3 sequence reads: CASSADRAGHEQFF. The CDR3 DNA reads as TGTGCCAGCAGCGCCGACAGGGCGGGCCATGAGCAGTTCTTC.

The rearrangement joins TRBV5-4 to TRBJ1-1; no firm D call. The germline gives CDR1 SGHNT, CDR2 YYREEE (reference sequence). Trimming shortened V by 1 base and J by 1 base, and 8 bases separated the two germline ends. CDR3 size: 14 residues. The CDR3 here is CASSLRLTNTEAFF. CDR3 nucleotides: TGTGCCAGCAGCTTGAGACTGACGAACACTGAAGCTTTCTTT. Looking up the rest from reference TRBV5-4 and TRBJ1-1 gives the full variable domain: ETGVTQSPTHLIKTRGQQVTLRCSSQSGHNTVSWYQQALGQGPQFIFQYYREEENGRGNFPPRFSGLQFPNYSSELNVNALELDDSALYLCASSLRLTNTEAFFGQGTRLTVV.

A few counts support this clonotype. The chain has TRBV5-4 and TRBJ2-5; the D gene is possibly TRBD2 (5 bases). Germline CDR1 SGHNT, CDR2 YYREEE (reference sequence). The V end lost 2 bases, the J end lost 5 bases, and 10 bases lay between the germline ends. The CDR3 length is 13 residues. In DNA form, the CDR3 reads TGTGCCAGCAGCTTAAAGGGAGCCGAGACCCAGTACTTC. It translates to CASSLKGAETQYF.

This clonotype has a count of ten or more. The rearrangement uses TRBV29-1 and TRBJ2-3, with D tentatively TRBD2 (7 bases). The V gene lost 6 bases and the J gene lost 5 bases, with 12 bases spanning the gap. This CDR3 is built from 12 residues. Germline CDR1 SQVTM, CDR2 ANQGSEA. The CDR3 coding sequence is TGCAGCGTGGCGGGGGCTCGAGATACGCAGTATTTT. Translated: CSVAGARDTQYF.

The table lists this clonotype with a few counts. The chain has TRBV5-1 and TRBJ2-3; TRBD2 matches 11 bases. The V gene's germline CDR1 is SGHRS and CDR2 YFSETQ. V was clipped by 4 bases and J by 0 bases; unmatched bases: 10. The CDR3 is 18 residues long. The DNA of the CDR3 is TGCGCCAGCAGCCACGCCGGGACTAGCGGCGCTAGCACAGATACGCAGTATTTT. Its translation: CASSHAGTSGASTDTQYF.

The chain has TRBV7-8 and TRBJ2-5; TRBD1 aligns across 7 bases. The CDR3 is made up of 14 amino acids. Per the germline V gene, CDR1 is SGHVS and CDR2 is FQNEAQ. J was trimmed by 4 bases and V by 5 bases; bases with no gene match: 7. CDR3 residues: CASSDRTGRETQYF. The CDR3 nucleotides are TGTGCCAGCAGCGACCGGACAGGTAGAGAGACCCAGTACTTC.

The CDR3 bases are TGCGCCAGCAGCCCTTTACAGACTAGCGGGGGGATCGATAGCACAGATACGCAGTATTTT. It translates to CASSPLQTSGGIDSTDTQYF. V gene TRBV5-1 combines with J gene TRBJ2-3; 13 bases fit TRBD2. The CDR3 spans 20 residues. Germline V gives CDR1 SGHRS, CDR2 YFSETQ. V lost 4 bases and J lost 0; bases outside the gene matches: 14. The entire variable domain, with the rest obtained from reference TRBV5-1 and TRBJ2-3, is as follows: KAGVTQTPRYLIKTRGQQVTLSCSPISGHRSVSWYQQTPGQGLQFLFEYFSETQRNKGNFPGRFSGRQFSNSRSEMNVSTLELGDSALYLCASSPLQTSGGIDSTDTQYFGPGTRLTVL.

This rearrangement joins TRBV19 to TRBJ1-3; no clear D gene. V lost 6 bases, J lost 3 bases, and 6 bases lay in between. The CDR3 is made up of 12 amino acids. The germline CDR1 and CDR2 sequences are LNHDA and SQIVND (reference sequence). The CDR3 protein is CASSGIGNTIYF. The CDR3 DNA is TGTGCCAGTAGCGGGATTGGAAACACCATATATTTT. The entire variable domain, with the rest obtained from reference TRBV19 and TRBJ1-3, is as follows: DGGITQSPKYLFRKEGQNVTLSCEQNLNHDAMYWYRQDPGQGLRLIYYSQIVNDFQKGDIAEGYSVSREKKESFPLTVTSAQKNPTAFYLCASSGIGNTIYFGEGSWLTVV.

V is TRBV6-5 and J is TRBJ2-3; 12 nucleotides align to TRBD2. V lost 0 bases and J lost 0; bases outside the gene matches: 7. This CDR3 region has 19 residues. The germline gives CDR1 MNHEY, CDR2 SVGAGI. The CDR3 sequence is CASSYSVLAGGHSTDTQYF. In nucleotides, the CDR3 is TGTGCCAGCAGTTACTCTGTTCTAGCGGGGGGGCATAGCACAGATACGCAGTATTTT.

This clonotype has at least ten counts. The V gene is TRBV4-2, the J gene TRBJ2-7; weak D call: TRBD2 (7 bases). The germline V and J ends were trimmed by 0 bases and 3 bases, with 21 bases remaining between them. Germline V gene lookup returns CDR1 LGHNA and CDR2 YNFKEQ. The CDR3 is 18 residues long. The DNA for the CDR3 is TGTGCCAGCAGCCAAGATCTTCGGACGGGGGGCCAGTACTACGAGCAGTACTTC. Translating gives CASSQDLRTGGQYYEQYF.

The rearrangement links TRBV20-1 to TRBJ2-3; tentative D call: TRBD1 (6 bases). The CDR3 contains 12 residues. With 0 bases removed from V and 13 bases from J, the gap between germline ends came to 14 bases. Germline lookup yields CDR1 DFQATT and CDR2 SNEGSKA (reference sequence). The DNA for the CDR3 is TGCAGTGCTAGAGATAGGACCCCAGGGGAGTATTTT. Protein sequence: CSARDRTPGEYF.

The chain is built from TRBV6-5 and TRBJ2-3, with 10 bases that match TRBD2. With V trimmed by 5 bases and J by 0 bases, 5 bases remained unmatched. This CDR3 contains 16 residues. The V gene's germline CDR1 is MNHEY and CDR2 SVGAGI. As DNA, the CDR3 is TGTGCCAGCAGTAACCTAGCGGGGGTGAGCACAGATACGCAGTATTTT. Its translation: CASSNLAGVSTDTQYF.

This clonotype has a handful of counts. CDR3 in DNA: TGCGCCAGCAGCTTCTCTTTGGTACAGGCCGGGGAGCTGTTTTTT. It specifies CASSFSLVQAGELFF. The chain carries TRBV5-1 and TRBJ2-2; D is perhaps TRBD1 (5 bases). The CDR3 is 15 residues long. Germline V gene lookup returns CDR1 SGHRS and CDR2 YFSETQ. Trimming took 2 bases from V and 6 from J, leaving 14 bases between them.